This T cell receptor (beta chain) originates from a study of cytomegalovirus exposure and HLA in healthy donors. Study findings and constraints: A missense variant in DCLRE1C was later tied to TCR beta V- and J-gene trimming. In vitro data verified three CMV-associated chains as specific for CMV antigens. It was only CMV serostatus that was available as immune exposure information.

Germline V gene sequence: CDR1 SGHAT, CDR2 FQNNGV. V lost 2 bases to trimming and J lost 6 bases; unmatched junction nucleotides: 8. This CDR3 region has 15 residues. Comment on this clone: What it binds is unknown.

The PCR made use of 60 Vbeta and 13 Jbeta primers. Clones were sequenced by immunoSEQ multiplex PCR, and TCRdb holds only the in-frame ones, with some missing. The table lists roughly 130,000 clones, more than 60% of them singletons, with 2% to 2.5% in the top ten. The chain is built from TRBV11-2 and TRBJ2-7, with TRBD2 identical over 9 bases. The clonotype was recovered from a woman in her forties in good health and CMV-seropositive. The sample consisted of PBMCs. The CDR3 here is CASSLQAGGRSEQYF. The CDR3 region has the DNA TGTGCCAGCAGCTTACAAGCGGGGGGAAGATCCGAGCAGTACTTC.